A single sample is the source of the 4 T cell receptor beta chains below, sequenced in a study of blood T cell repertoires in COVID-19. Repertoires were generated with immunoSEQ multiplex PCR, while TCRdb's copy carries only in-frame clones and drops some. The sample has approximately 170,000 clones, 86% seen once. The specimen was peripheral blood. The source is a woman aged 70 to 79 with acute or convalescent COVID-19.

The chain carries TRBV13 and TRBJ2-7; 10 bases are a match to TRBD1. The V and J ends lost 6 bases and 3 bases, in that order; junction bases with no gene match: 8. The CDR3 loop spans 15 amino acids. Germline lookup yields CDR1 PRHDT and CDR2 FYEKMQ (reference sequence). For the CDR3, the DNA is TGTGCCAGCAGTGGAACGGGACAGGGGAACTACGAGCAGTACTTC. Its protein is CASSGTGQGNYEQYF.

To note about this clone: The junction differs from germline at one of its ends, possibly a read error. Here the CDR3 DNA reads TGTGCCAGCAGAGAGAGCGGGAGGGCCTACCATGAGCAGTTCTTC. Translated: CASRESGRAYHEQFF. This chain uses TRBV11-2 with TRBJ2-1, with 10 bases fitting TRBD2. The CDR3 length is 15 residues. CDR1 and CDR2 from the germline V gene are SGHAT and FQNNGV.

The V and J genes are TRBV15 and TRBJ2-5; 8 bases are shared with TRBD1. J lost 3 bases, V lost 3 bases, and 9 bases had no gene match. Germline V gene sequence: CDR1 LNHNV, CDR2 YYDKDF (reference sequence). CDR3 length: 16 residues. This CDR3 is CATSSWTGNIKETQYF. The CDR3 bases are TGTGCCACCAGCAGCTGGACAGGGAACATTAAAGAGACCCAGTACTTC.

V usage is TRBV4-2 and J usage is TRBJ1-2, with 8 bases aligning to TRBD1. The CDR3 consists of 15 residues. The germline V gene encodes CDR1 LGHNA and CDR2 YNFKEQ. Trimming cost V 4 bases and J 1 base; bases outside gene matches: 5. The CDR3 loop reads CASSLGQGFNYGYTF. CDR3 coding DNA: TGTGCCAGCAGCCTCGGACAGGGCTTTAACTATGGCTACACCTTC.